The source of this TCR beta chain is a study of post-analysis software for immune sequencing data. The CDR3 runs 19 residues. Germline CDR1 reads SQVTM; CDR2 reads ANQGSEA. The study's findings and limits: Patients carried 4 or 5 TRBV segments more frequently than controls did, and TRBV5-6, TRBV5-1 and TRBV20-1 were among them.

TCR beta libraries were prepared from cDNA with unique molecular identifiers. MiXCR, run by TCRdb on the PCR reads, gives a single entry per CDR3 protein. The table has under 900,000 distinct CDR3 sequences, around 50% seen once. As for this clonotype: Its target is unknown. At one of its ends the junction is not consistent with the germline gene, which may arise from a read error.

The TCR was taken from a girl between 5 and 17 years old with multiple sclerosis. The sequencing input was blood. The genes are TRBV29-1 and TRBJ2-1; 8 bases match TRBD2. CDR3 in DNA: TGCAGCGTTGTAGTTTTTGGCCTAGCGGGCCCTAGCTCCTACAATGGGCAGTTCTTC. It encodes CSVVVFGLAGPSSYNGQFF.